Listed here are 18 T cell receptor beta chains from one sample, sequenced in a study of control samples from healthy donors and cancer patients. The repertoire was sequenced with immunoSEQ multiplex PCR; TCRdb's copy has only in-frame clones and lacks some. This sample carries a few hundred thousand clones, around 90% of them seen once, and the ten largest clones take roughly 6.4%. Sequencing was done on a sample of PBMCs. The receptors were gathered from a man aged 35 to 55 with head and neck cancer.

This chain uses TRBV19 with TRBJ1-6; D remains ambiguous. The germline CDR1 and CDR2 sequences are LNHDA and SQIVND (reference sequence). Trimming shortened V by 3 bases and J by 6 bases, and 3 bases separated the two germline ends. The CDR3 is 12 residues long. This CDR3 reads CASSMVNSPLHF. In DNA, the CDR3 is TGTGCCAGTAGTATGGTTAATTCACCCCTCCACTTT.

The rearrangement links TRBV5-6 to TRBJ2-3; the match to TRBD1 covers 11 bases. This CDR3 comprises 16 residues. Germline CDR1 and CDR2: SGHDT and YYEEEE. Germline trimming cut 4 bases from V and 7 bases from J; bases unmatched to any gene: 11. Here the CDR3 DNA reads TGTGCCAGCAGCATGGCCTGGGACAGGGGGGAGAATACGCAGTATTTT. Translated: CASSMAWDRGENTQYF. The full variable domain, its missing parts supplied by reference TRBV5-6 and TRBJ2-3, is DAGVTQSPTHLIKTRGQQVTLRCSPKSGHDTVSWYQQALGQGPQFIFQYYEEEERQRGNFPDRFSGHQFPNYSSELNVNALLLGDSALYLCASSMAWDRGENTQYFGPGTRLTVL.

This clone appeared once. The rearrangement links TRBV19 to TRBJ2-7, with a weak D call TRBD2 (6 bases). The V end was cut by 0 bases, the J end by 2 bases, with 8 bases between. The CDR3 runs to 14 residues. Per germline, CDR1 LNHDA and CDR2 SQIVND (reference sequence). CDR3 coding DNA: TGTGCCAGTAGTATAGATGGAGGGACCTACGAGCAGTACTTC. The encoded protein is CASSIDGGTYEQYF.

This clone was picked up one time. The chain is built from TRBV5-5 and TRBJ2-3; 7 bases are shared with TRBD2. The CDR3 runs to 14 residues. V gave up 7 bases and J gave up 7 bases; unmatched junction bases: 12. The germline CDR1 and CDR2 sequences are SGHKS and YYEKEE (reference sequence). CDR3 DNA sequence: TGTGCCAGCGCGGAGGAGCGGGGCCCATATACGCAGTATTTT. It specifies CASAEERGPYTQYF.

The genes are TRBV24-1 and TRBJ2-2; the D gene is possibly TRBD1 (5 bases). The CDR3 is 15 residues long. Germline V gene data show CDR1 as KGHDR and CDR2 as SFDVKD. Trimming removed 3 bases from V and 4 bases from J, with 11 bases in between. CDR3 sequence reads: CATSDARVGTGELFF. In DNA, the CDR3 is TGTGCCACCAGTGATGCCAGGGTGGGCACCGGGGAGCTGTTTTTT.

This clone was recorded only once. The chain joins TRBV11-2 to TRBJ2-7; D ambiguous. Looked up from germline, CDR1 is SGHAT and CDR2 is FQNNGV. V was cut by 1 base and J by 6 bases, with 10 bases left in between. This CDR3 is built from 13 residues. The CDR3 region is CASSLGLGSEQYF. The CDR3 DNA reads TGTGCCAGCAGCTTAGGCCTTGGCAGCGAGCAGTACTTC.

The rearrangement links TRBV30 to TRBJ2-5, with D possibly matching TRBD2 (7 bases). This CDR3 has 15 amino acids. Trimming left V 0 bases short and J 7 bases short, with 18 bases between. The V gene's germline CDR1 is GTSNPN and CDR2 SVGIG (reference sequence). This chain's CDR3 is CAWSVPGGPSGTQYF. CDR3 nucleotides: TGTGCCTGGAGTGTACCCGGGGGGCCGTCGGGGACCCAGTACTTC.

The V call is TRBV19, the J call TRBJ1-5, with D perhaps TRBD1 (6 bases). CDR1 is LNHDA, CDR2 SQIVND, per germline (reference sequence). Trimming pared 2 bases from V and 2 bases from J, leaving 10 bases between. The CDR3 has 15 amino acids. CDR3 coding DNA: TGTGCCAGTAGTATAAATGAGGGGGGCAATCAGCCCCAGCATTTT. It translates to CASSINEGGNQPQHF.

The chain combines TRBV6-5 with TRBJ1-1; D might be TRBD1 (5 bases). Trimming stripped 7 bases from V and 6 bases from J, with 12 bases between. CDR1 is MNHEY, CDR2 SVGAGI, per germline. The CDR3 extends over 12 amino acids. CDR3 loop: CASMGGVSEAFF. The CDR3 DNA reads as TGTGCCAGCATGGGGGGGGTTTCTGAAGCTTTCTTT.

This clone was recorded a few times. This chain uses TRBV7-2 with TRBJ2-5, with 9 bases lining up with TRBD1. The V gene end was trimmed by 7 bases and the J gene end by 3 bases; junction bases not matched to a gene: 15. Germline CDR1 is SGHTA and CDR2 is FQGNSA. CDR3 length: 17 amino acids. CDR3 DNA sequence: TGTGCCAGCATCCCCCTTCTGGGACAGGGAACCGAAGAGACCCAGTACTTC. Protein product: CASIPLLGQGTEETQYF.

This clone turned up a few times. The chain recombines TRBV10-2 with TRBJ1-2; TRBD1 agrees at 8 bases. V was pared by 0 bases and J by 5 bases, with 5 bases of the junction left unmatched. In germline, CDR1 is WSHSY, CDR2 SAAADI. There are 15 residues in the CDR3. CDR3 in amino acids: CASSESPGGRYGYTF. Here the CDR3 DNA reads TGCGCCAGCAGTGAGTCACCAGGGGGCCGGTATGGCTACACCTTC.

The chain links TRBV5-4 to TRBJ2-2; 11 nucleotides match TRBD2. Trimming at V came to 4 bases and at J to 4 bases, leaving 6 bases not matched to a gene. Germline V gene lookup returns CDR1 SGHNT and CDR2 YYREEE (reference sequence). This CDR3 region has 16 residues. CDR3 sequence reads: CASSPTSGRSTGELFF. The CDR3 DNA follows: TGTGCCAGCAGCCCAACTAGCGGGAGATCCACCGGGGAGCTGTTTTTT.

The CDR3 is CASRRRPSGANVLTF. DNA of the CDR3: TGTGCCAGTAGACGCCGCCCGTCTGGGGCCAACGTCCTGACTTTC. The V and J genes are TRBV19 and TRBJ2-6; D not certain. Germline loops: CDR1 LNHDA, CDR2 SQIVND (reference sequence). Trimming cost V 6 bases and J 1 base, with 10 bases left between them. The CDR3 sequence is 15 residues long.

This chain connects TRBV10-1 to TRBJ2-1, with D tentatively TRBD1 (6 bases). The CDR3 runs 16 residues. Trimming left V 4 bases short and J 1 base short, with 14 bases between. Germline CDR1 is WNHNN and CDR2 is SYGVQD (reference sequence). CDR3 sequence: CASSGLQGVSYNEQFF. Written as DNA, the CDR3 is TGCGCCAGCAGTGGACTACAGGGTGTGTCCTACAATGAGCAGTTCTTC.

This clone was seen a single time. The V gene is TRBV11-3, the J gene TRBJ2-3, with D perhaps matching TRBD1 (6 bases). Germline V gene sequence: CDR1 SGHNT, CDR2 YENEEA. V lost 1 base and J 4 bases, leaving 9 bases between the germline ends. This CDR3 has 14 residues. This CDR3 is CASSLGQGSDTQYF. CDR3 coding DNA: TGTGCCAGCAGCTTAGGTCAGGGGTCAGATACGCAGTATTTT. Looking up the rest from reference TRBV11-3 and TRBJ2-3 gives the full variable domain: EAGVVQSPRYKIIEKKQPVAFWCNPISGHNTLYWYLQNLGQGPELLIRYENEEAVDDSQLPKDRFSAERLKGVDSTLKIQPAELGDSAVYLCASSLGQGSDTQYFGPGTRLTVL.

The chain links TRBV6-5 to TRBJ2-1; 7 bases are shared with TRBD2. The CDR3 is 14 residues long. From germline, CDR1 is MNHEY and CDR2 SVGAGI. Trimming cost V 4 bases and J 5 bases; bases outside gene matches: 5. CDR3 amino acids: CASSLGRGHNEQFF. The DNA for the CDR3 is TGTGCCAGCAGTTTGGGGAGGGGCCACAATGAGCAGTTCTTC.

V is TRBV12-3 or TRBV12-4 and J is TRBJ2-7, with 7 positions matching TRBD1. The J segment lost 3 bases and the V segment lost 7 bases, leaving 6 bases of the junction unmatched. The CDR3 covers 13 residues. CDR3 nucleotides: TGTGCCAGCAATAATTGGACAGGCTACGAGCAGTACTTC. Protein product: CASNNWTGYEQYF.

Notes on this clone: Different DNA sequences within this sample yield the same CDR3. The gene calls are TRBV20-1 and TRBJ2-7; D not resolved. The germline gives CDR1 DFQATT, CDR2 SNEGSKA (reference sequence). The CDR3 is 11 amino acids. V shed 4 bases and J shed 0 bases, with 4 bases lying between them. The CDR3 region has the DNA TGCAGTGCTACTTCCTCCTACGAGCAGTACTTC. Translation gives CSATSSYEQYF.